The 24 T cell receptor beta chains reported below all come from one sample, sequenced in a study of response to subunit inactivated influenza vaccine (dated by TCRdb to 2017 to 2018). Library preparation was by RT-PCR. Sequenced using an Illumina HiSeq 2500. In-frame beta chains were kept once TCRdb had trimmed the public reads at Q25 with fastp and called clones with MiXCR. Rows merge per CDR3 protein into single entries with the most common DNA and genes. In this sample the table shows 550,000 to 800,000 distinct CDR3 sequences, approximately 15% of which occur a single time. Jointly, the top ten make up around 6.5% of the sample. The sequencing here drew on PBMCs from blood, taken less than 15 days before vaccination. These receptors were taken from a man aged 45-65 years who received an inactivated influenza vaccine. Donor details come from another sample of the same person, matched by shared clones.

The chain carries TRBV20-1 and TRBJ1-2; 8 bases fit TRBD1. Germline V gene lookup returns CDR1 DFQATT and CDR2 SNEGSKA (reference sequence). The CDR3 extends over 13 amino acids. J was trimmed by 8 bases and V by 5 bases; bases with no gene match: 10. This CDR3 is CSAPPDRGDGYTF. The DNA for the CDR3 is TGCAGTGCTCCTCCAGACAGGGGTGACGGCTACACCTTC.

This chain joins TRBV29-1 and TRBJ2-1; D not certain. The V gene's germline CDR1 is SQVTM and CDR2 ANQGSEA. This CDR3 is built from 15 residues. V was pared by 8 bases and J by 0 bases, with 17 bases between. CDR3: CSFSPYISSYNEQFF. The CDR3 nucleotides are TGCAGCTTCTCTCCCTACATTAGCTCCTACAATGAGCAGTTCTTC.

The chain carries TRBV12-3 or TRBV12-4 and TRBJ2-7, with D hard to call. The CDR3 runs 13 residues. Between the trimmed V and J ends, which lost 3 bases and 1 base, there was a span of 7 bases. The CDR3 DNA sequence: TGTGCCAGCAGTTTTAAGGTATCCTACGAGCAGTACTTC. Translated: CASSFKVSYEQYF.

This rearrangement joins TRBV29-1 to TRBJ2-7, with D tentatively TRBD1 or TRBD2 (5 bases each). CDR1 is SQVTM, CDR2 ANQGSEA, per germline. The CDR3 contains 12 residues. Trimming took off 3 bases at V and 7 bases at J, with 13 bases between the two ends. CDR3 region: CSVDGGGREQYF. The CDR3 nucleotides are TGCAGCGTTGACGGTGGGGGTAGGGAGCAGTACTTC.

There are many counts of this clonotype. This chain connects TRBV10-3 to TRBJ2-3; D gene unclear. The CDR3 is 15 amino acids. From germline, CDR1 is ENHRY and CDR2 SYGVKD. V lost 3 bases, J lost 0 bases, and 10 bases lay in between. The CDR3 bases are TGTGCCATCAGTGAAATGGGGTCTAGCACAGATACGCAGTATTTT. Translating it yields CAISEMGSSTDTQYF.

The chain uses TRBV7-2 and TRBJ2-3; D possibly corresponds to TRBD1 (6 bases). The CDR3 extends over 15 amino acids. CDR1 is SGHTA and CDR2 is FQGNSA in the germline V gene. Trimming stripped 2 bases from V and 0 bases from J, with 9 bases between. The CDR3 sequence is CASSLIDRSTDTQYF. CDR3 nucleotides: TGTGCCAGCAGCTTAATTGACAGGAGCACAGATACGCAGTATTTT.

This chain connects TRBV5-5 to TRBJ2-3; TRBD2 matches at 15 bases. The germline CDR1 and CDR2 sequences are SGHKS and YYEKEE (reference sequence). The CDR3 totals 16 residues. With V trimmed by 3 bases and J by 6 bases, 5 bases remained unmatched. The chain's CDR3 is CASSSSGTSGRDTQYF. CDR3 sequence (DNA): TGTGCCAGCAGCTCTTCCGGGACTAGCGGGAGGGATACGCAGTATTTT.

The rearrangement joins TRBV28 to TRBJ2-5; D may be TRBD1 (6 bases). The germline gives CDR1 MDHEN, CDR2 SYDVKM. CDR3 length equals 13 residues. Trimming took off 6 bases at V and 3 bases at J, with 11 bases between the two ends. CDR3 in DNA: TGTGCCAGCAGCACCCAGGGGAAAGAGACCCAGTACTTC. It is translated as CASSTQGKETQYF.

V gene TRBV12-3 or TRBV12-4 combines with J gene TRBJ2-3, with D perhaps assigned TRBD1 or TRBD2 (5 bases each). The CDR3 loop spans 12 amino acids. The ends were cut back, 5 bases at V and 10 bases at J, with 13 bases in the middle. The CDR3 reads CASSQGPQPQYF. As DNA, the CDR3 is TGTGCCAGCAGTCAGGGACCCCAGCCGCAGTATTTT.

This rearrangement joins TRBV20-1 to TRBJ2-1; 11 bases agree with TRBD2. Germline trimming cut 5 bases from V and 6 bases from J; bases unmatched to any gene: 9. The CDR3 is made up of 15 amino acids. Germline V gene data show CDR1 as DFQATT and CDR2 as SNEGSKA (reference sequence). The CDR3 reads CSAALGSGGANEQFF. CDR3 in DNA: TGCAGTGCTGCCCTTGGTAGCGGGGGGGCCAATGAGCAGTTCTTC.

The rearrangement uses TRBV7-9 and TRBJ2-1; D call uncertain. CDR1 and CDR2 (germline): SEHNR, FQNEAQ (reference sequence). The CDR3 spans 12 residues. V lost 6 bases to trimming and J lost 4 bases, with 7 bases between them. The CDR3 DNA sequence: TGTGCCAGCAGTTGGCCGTACAATGAGCAGTTCTTC. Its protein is CASSWPYNEQFF.

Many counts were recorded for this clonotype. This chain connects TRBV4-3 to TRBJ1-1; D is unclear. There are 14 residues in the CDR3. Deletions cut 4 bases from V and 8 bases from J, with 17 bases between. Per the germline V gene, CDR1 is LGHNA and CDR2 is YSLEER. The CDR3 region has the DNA TGCGCCAGCAGCCCCGGTTCCTCTCTAGGGGAAGCTTTCTTT. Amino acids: CASSPGSSLGEAFF.

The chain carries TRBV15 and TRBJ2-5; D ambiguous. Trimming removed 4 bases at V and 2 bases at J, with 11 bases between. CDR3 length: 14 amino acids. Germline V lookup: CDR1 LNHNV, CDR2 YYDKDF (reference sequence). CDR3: CATSKATEQETQYF. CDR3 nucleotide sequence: TGTGCCACCAGCAAGGCAACAGAACAAGAGACCCAGTACTTC.

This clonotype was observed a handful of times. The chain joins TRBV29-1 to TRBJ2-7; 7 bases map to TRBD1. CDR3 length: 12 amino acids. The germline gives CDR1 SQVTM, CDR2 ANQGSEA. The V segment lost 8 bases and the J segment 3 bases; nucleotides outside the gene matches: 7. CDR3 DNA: TGCAGCCATCGGGACAGCTTCTACGAGCAGTACTTC. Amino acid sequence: CSHRDSFYEQYF.

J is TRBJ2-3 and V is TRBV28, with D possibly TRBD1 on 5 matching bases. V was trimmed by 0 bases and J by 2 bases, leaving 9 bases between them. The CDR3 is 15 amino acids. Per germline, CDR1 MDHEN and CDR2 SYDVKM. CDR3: CASSLWDILTDTQYF. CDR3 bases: TGTGCCAGCAGTTTATGGGACATCCTCACAGATACGCAGTATTTT.

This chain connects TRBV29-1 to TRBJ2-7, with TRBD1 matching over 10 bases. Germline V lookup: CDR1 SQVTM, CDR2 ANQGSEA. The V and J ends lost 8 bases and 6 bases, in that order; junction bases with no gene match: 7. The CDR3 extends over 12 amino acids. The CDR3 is CSFGGQGLEQYF. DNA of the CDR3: TGCAGCTTTGGGGGACAGGGGCTCGAGCAGTACTTC.

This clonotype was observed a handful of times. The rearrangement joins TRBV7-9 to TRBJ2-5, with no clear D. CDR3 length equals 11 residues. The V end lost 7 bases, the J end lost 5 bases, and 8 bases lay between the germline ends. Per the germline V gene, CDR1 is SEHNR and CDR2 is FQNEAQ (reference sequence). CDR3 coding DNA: TGTGCCAGCACCCCCCCGGAGACCCAGTACTTC. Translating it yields CASTPPETQYF.

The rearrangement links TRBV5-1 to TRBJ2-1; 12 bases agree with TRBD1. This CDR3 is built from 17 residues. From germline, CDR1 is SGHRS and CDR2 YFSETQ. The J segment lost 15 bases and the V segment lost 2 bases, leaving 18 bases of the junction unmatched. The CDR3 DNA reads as TGCGCCAGCAGCTTCCTTTCCGGGACAGGGGGCACCCCAAGACCGTTCTTC. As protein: CASSFLSGTGGTPRPFF. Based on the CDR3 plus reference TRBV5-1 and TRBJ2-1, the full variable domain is KAGVTQTPRYLIKTRGQQVTLSCSPISGHRSVSWYQQTPGQGLQFLFEYFSETQRNKGNFPGRFSGRQFSNSRSEMNVSTLELGDSALYLCASSFLSGTGGTPRPFFGPGTRLTVL.

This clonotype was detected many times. CDR3 loop: CASSLGQGVDGYTF. The CDR3 nucleotides are TGCGCCAGCAGCTTGGGACAGGGGGTCGATGGCTACACCTTC. The V gene is TRBV5-1, the J gene TRBJ1-2; 9 bases map to TRBD1. CDR1 and CDR2 from the germline V gene are SGHRS and YFSETQ. J was trimmed by 6 bases and V by 0 bases; bases with no gene match: 3. The length of the CDR3 is 14 residues.

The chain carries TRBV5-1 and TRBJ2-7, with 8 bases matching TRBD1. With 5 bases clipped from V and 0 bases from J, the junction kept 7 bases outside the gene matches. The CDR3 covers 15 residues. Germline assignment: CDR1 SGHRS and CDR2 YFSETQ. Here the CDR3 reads CASSRTGLPSYEQYF. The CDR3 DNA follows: TGCGCCAGCAGTAGGACAGGGCTCCCCTCCTACGAGCAGTACTTC.

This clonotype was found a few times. The CDR3 sequence: CASSLGLGPGNTQYF. For the CDR3, the DNA is TGTGCCAGCAGCCTGGGACTAGGGCCGGGGAATACGCAGTATTTT. The V and J genes are TRBV3-1 and TRBJ2-3, with 8 bases matching TRBD2. V was pared by 4 bases and J by 7 bases, with 10 bases of the junction left unmatched. CDR1 is LGHDT, CDR2 YNNKEL, per germline (reference sequence). The CDR3 sequence is 15 residues long.

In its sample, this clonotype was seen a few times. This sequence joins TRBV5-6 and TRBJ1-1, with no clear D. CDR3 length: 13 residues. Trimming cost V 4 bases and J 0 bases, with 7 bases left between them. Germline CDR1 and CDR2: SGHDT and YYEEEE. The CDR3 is CASSGFMNTEAFF. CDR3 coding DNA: TGTGCCAGCAGCGGATTTATGAACACTGAAGCTTTCTTT.

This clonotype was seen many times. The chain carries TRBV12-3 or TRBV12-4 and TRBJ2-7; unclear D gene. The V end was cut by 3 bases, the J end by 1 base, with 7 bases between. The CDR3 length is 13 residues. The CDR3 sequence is CASSFRVSYEQYF. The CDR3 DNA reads TGTGCCAGCAGTTTTCGGGTTTCCTACGAGCAGTACTTC.

CDR3 in amino acids: CASSVGPGGYNEQFF. The CDR3 region has the DNA TGTGCCAGCAGCGTAGGGCCGGGCGGGTACAATGAGCAGTTCTTC. The rearrangement joins TRBV9 to TRBJ2-1; maybe TRBD2 (5 bases). The CDR3 is 15 amino acids. Trimming pared 0 bases from V and 4 bases from J, leaving 11 bases between. CDR1 and CDR2 from the germline V gene are SGDLS and YYNGEE. Looking up the rest from reference TRBV9 and TRBJ2-1 gives the full variable domain: DSGVTQTPKHLITATGQRVTLRCSPRSGDLSVYWYQQSLDQGLQFLIQYYNGEERAKGNILERFSAQQFPDLHSELNLSSLELGDSALYFCASSVGPGGYNEQFFGPGTRLTVL.